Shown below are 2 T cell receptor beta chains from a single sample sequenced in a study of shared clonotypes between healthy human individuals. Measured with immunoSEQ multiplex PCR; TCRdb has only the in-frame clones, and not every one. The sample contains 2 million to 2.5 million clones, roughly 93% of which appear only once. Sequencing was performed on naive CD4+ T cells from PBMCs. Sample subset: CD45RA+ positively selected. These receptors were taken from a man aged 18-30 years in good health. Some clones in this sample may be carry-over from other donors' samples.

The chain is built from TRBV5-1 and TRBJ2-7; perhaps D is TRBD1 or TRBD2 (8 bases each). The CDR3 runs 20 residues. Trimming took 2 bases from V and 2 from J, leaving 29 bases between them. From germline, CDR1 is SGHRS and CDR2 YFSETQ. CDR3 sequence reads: CASSFGPTGVEAGGPYEQYF. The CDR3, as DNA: TGCGCCAGCAGCTTTGGGCCGACAGGGGTTGAGGCGGGAGGCCCCTACGAGCAGTACTTC.

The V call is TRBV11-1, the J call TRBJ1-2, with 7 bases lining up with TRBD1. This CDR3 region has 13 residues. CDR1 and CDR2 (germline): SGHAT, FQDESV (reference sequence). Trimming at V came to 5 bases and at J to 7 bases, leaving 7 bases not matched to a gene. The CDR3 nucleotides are TGTGCCAGCAGCGACAGGGTCTGGGGTGGCTACACCTTC. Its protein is CASSDRVWGGYTF.